This TCR beta chain was sequenced during a study of beta chain features in type 1 diabetes. Study overall: In all, around 100 million sorted cells from all samples were analyzed. General observations from the study: Type 1 diabetes patients showed fewer insertions and more deletions at VDJ junctions. Patients' naive, central memory and regulatory TCRB repertoires appeared more alike than those of healthy donors.

The isolated RNA, all of it, was reverse transcribed, so expressed TCRB transcripts were what got sequenced. Libraries were prepared by immunoSEQ multiplex PCR; TCRdb keeps only in-frame clonotypes and omits some of them. The table shows 140,000 to 150,000 clones, with about 10% occurring only once. Trimming stripped 1 base from V and 0 bases from J, with 9 bases between. Germline V gives CDR1 SGHVS, CDR2 FNYEAQ. CDR3 length equals 15 residues. With respect to this clone: The antigen remains unidentified.

The receptor was derived from a man aged 18 to 30 in good health. Sequencing used naive CD4+ T cells from blood. The rearrangement uses TRBV7-6 and TRBJ1-2, with a weak D call TRBD1 (5 bases). The CDR3 protein is CASSLGPGSNYGYTF. The DNA for the CDR3 is TGTGCCAGCAGCTTAGGACCAGGGTCTAACTATGGCTACACCTTC. Filled out from reference TRBV7-6 and TRBJ1-2, the complete variable domain reads GAGVSQSPRYKVTKRGQDVALRCDPISGHVSLYWYRQALGQGPEFLTYFNYEAQQDKSGLPNDRFSAERPEGSISTLTIQRTEQRDSAMYRCASSLGPGSNYGYTFGSGTRLTVV.